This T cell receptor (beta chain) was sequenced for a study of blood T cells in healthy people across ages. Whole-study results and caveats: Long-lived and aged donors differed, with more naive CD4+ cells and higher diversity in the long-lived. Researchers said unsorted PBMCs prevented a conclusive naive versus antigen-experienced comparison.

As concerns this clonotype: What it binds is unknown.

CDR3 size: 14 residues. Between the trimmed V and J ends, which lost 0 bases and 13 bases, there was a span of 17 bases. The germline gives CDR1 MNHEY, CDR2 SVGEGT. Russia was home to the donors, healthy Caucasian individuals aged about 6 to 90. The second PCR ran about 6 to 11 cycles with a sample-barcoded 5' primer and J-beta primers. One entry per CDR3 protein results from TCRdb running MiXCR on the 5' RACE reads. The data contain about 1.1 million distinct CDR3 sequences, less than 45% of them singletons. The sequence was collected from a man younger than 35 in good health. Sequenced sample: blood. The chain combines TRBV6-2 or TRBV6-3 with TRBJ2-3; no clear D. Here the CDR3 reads CASSYSIALSEEYF. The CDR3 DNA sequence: TGTGCCAGCAGTTACTCGATCGCTCTGTCAGAAGAGTATTTT.